This T cell receptor (beta chain) comes out of a study of metastatic and nonmetastatic thyroid tumors. This CDR3 has 13 residues. The ends were cut back, 3 bases at V and 6 bases at J, with 11 bases in the middle. CDR1 is KGHSH, CDR2 LQKENI, per germline. The entire patient cohort was treatment-naive prior to thyroid surgery. TCRdb reassembled clones from the PCR reads with MiXCR. The data contain around 38,000 clones, 26% of them singletons. This clone has a count of ten or more. Input material: blood. The source is a female donor with papillary thyroid cancer or a benign thyroid nodule (not recorded which). Some clones in this sample may be carry-over from other donors' samples. The chain uses TRBV18 and TRBJ1-2; perhaps TRBD1 as D (6 bases). The CDR3 reads CASSPDRMDGYTF. DNA of the CDR3: TGTGCCAGCTCACCCGACAGGATGGATGGCTACACCTTC.